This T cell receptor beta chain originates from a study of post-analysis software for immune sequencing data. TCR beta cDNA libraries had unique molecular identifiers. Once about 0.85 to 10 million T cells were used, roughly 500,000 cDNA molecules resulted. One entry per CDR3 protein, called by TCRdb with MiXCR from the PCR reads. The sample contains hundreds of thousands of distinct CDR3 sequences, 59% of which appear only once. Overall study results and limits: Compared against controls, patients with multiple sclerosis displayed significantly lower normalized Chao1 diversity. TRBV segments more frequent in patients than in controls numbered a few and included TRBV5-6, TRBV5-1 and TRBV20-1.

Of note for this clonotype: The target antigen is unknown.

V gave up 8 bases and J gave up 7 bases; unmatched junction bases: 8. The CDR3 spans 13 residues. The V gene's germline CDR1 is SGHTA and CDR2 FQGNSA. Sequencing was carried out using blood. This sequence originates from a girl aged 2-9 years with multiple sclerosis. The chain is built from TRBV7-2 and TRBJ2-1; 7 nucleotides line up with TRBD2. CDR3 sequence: CASASGLGNEQFF. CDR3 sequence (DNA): TGTGCCAGCGCTAGCGGCCTAGGAAATGAGCAGTTCTTC.